These 20 T cell receptor beta chains originate from one sample sequenced in a study of shared clonotypes between healthy human individuals. The repertoire was sequenced with immunoSEQ multiplex PCR; TCRdb's copy has only in-frame clones and lacks some. The sample holds more than 400,000 clones, roughly 80% seen once. The sequencing sample was made of PBMCs. These receptors all stem from a woman between 40 and 55 years old in good health. Some clones in this sample may be carry-over from other donors' samples.

The V gene is TRBV11-2, the J gene TRBJ2-7, with 8 bases that match TRBD1. V shed 3 bases and J 2 bases; nucleotides not matched to a gene: 3. The germline V gene encodes CDR1 SGHAT and CDR2 FQNNGV. This CDR3 is 14 amino acids long. As DNA, the CDR3 is TGTGCCAGCAGCTTCGGACAGGGTACCTACGAGCAGTACTTC. This sequence encodes CASSFGQGTYEQYF. The whole variable domain, remainder taken from reference TRBV11-2 and TRBJ2-7, is EAGVAQSPRYKIIEKRQSVAFWCNPISGHATLYWYQQILGQGPKLLIQFQNNGVVDDSQLPKDRFSAERLKGVDSTLKIQPAKLEDSAVYLCASSFGQGTYEQYFGPGTRLTVT.

This chain joins TRBV28 and TRBJ2-5, with 10 bases aligning to TRBD2. The germline V gene has CDR1 MDHEN and CDR2 SYDVKM. The J segment lost 1 base and the V segment lost 5 bases, leaving 1 base of the junction unmatched. The CDR3 has 14 amino acids. CDR3 in amino acids: CASSLAGVQETQYF. For the CDR3, the DNA is TGTGCCAGCAGTCTAGCGGGGGTCCAAGAGACCCAGTACTTC.

The chain carries TRBV2 and TRBJ1-3; D might be TRBD1 (5 bases). CDR1 and CDR2 (germline): SNHLY, FYNNEI. The CDR3 sequence is 15 residues long. V was clipped by 4 bases and J by 0 bases, with 10 bases between them. The CDR3 coding sequence is TGTGCCAGCAGTGCGGGGGTAATCTCTGGAAACACCATATATTTT. Its translation is CASSAGVISGNTIYF.

The chain carries TRBV28 and TRBJ2-1; D might be TRBD1 (6 bases). Germline V gene sequence: CDR1 MDHEN, CDR2 SYDVKM. V gave up 5 bases and J gave up 4 bases, with 9 bases separating them. The CDR3 spans 13 residues. CDR3 amino acids: CASSGQPYNEQFF. The CDR3 DNA sequence: TGTGCCAGCAGTGGACAGCCTTACAATGAGCAGTTCTTC. Full variable domain (missing parts from reference TRBV28 and TRBJ2-1): DVKVTQSSRYLVKRTGEKVFLECVQDMDHENMFWYRQDPGLGLRLIYFSYDVKMKEKGDIPEGYSVSREKKERFSLILESASTNQTSMYLCASSGQPYNEQFFGPGTRLTVL.

The V call is TRBV7-3, the J call TRBJ2-1, with 9 bases identical to TRBD2. The CDR3 spans 13 residues. V lost 5 bases, J lost 7 bases, and 3 bases stayed unmatched. Germline lookup yields CDR1 SGHTA and CDR2 FQGTGA. The CDR3 bases are TGTGCCAGCAGCCGAACTAGCGGGAATGAGCAGTTCTTC. This encodes CASSRTSGNEQFF.

The V and J genes are TRBV19 and TRBJ2-1; 7 nucleotides agree with TRBD1. This CDR3 is built from 15 residues. V was pared by 3 bases and J by 4 bases, with 6 bases of the junction left unmatched. CDR1 and CDR2 (germline): LNHDA, SQIVND (reference sequence). DNA of the CDR3: TGTGCCAGTAGTATGACGGGACAGCCGTACAATGAGCAGTTCTTC. Translating gives CASSMTGQPYNEQFF.

The rearrangement links TRBV7-9 to TRBJ1-4; TRBD1 matches at 8 bases. Germline CDR1 is SEHNR and CDR2 is FQNEAQ (reference sequence). V lost 11 bases and J lost 2; bases outside the gene matches: 10. The CDR3 extends over 15 amino acids. For the CDR3, the DNA is TGTGCCTCAACAACAGGGGGGGCGACTAATGAAAAACTGTTTTTT. This codes for CASTTGGATNEKLFF. Variable domain in full (rest from reference TRBV7-9 and TRBJ1-4): DTGVSQNPRHKITKRGQNVTFRCDPISEHNRLYWYRQTLGQGPEFLTYFQNEAQLEKSRLLSDRFSAERPKGSFSTLEIQRTEQGDSAMYLCASTTGGATNEKLFFGSGTQLSVL.

The gene calls are TRBV29-1 and TRBJ2-7; 10 bases align to TRBD1. This CDR3 spans 13 amino acids. The V and J ends lost 6 bases and 6 bases, in that order; junction bases with no gene match: 8. Germline CDR1 and CDR2: SQVTM and ANQGSEA. CDR3 sequence (DNA): TGCAGCGTCGACAGGGGGCGCGGTGGCGAGCAGTACTTC. The encoded protein is CSVDRGRGGEQYF.

CDR3 in amino acids: CASLSGQGNEKLFF. The CDR3 coding sequence is TGTGCCAGCTTGTCGGGACAGGGGAATGAAAAACTGTTTTTT. The V gene is TRBV18, the J gene TRBJ1-4; 10 bases are shared with TRBD1. Germline loops: CDR1 KGHSH, CDR2 LQKENI. The CDR3 runs to 14 residues. V gave up 7 bases and J gave up 5 bases; unmatched junction bases: 4.

This clone was counted ten times or more. The chain is built from TRBV7-3 and TRBJ2-3; D is unclear. This CDR3 is 14 amino acids long. Germline values: CDR1 SGHTA, CDR2 FQGTGA. V lost 2 bases and J lost 4, with 10 bases in between. The CDR3 protein is CASSLGSPADTQYF. CDR3 nucleotides: TGTGCCAGCAGCTTAGGCTCGCCCGCAGATACGCAGTATTTT.

This clone was found once. The CDR3: CASSGVREQFF. The CDR3 region has the DNA TGTGCCAGCAGCGGGGTTAGAGAGCAGTTCTTC. The V gene is TRBV9, the J gene TRBJ2-1, with D unresolved. The CDR3 covers 11 residues. The V gene's germline CDR1 is SGDLS and CDR2 YYNGEE. The V end lost 3 bases, the J end lost 10 bases, and 8 bases lay between the germline ends.

As to this clone: A much larger clone lies a single base off, so this may be a read error. The rearrangement links TRBV15 to TRBJ1-3; D gene ambiguous. Trimming shortened V by 0 bases and J by 2 bases, and 11 bases separated the two germline ends. Germline values: CDR1 LNHNV, CDR2 YYDKDF (reference sequence). CDR3 size: 16 residues. Here the CDR3 DNA reads TGTGCCACCAGCAGAGATCCGGGGAACCCTGGAAACACCATATATTTT. This sequence encodes CATSRDPGNPGNTIYF.

This sequence joins TRBV7-3 and TRBJ2-7; 9 bases match TRBD2. Germline assignment: CDR1 SGHTA and CDR2 FQGTGA. The CDR3 consists of 17 residues. J gave up 0 bases and V 5 bases, and 11 bases lay outside the gene matches. The CDR3: CASSLSRLAATSYEQYF. DNA for the CDR3: TGTGCCAGCAGCCTATCCAGACTAGCGGCTACCTCCTACGAGCAGTACTTC.

This clone was picked up one time. V is TRBV28 and J is TRBJ2-7; D is perhaps TRBD2 (6 bases). Germline values: CDR1 MDHEN, CDR2 SYDVKM. The V end was cut by 6 bases, the J end by 0 bases, with 15 bases between. The CDR3 covers 15 residues. CDR3 region: CASSPAGTNSYEQYF. CDR3 sequence (DNA): TGTGCCAGCAGCCCTGCGGGAACTAACTCCTACGAGCAGTACTTC.

The chain couples TRBV11-1 to TRBJ1-1, with unresolved D. Trimming left V 4 bases short and J 10 bases short, with 19 bases between. Germline CDR1 reads SGHAT; CDR2 reads FQDESV (reference sequence). The CDR3 runs 14 residues. The CDR3 sequence is CASSSAPLEIGAFF. The CDR3 region has the DNA TGTGCCAGCAGCTCAGCACCGCTGGAAATCGGAGCTTTCTTT.

Turning to this clone: A far more abundant clone sits one base away, making this likely a read error. The rearrangement joins TRBV30 to TRBJ2-5; weak D call: TRBD2 (6 bases). This CDR3 spans 14 amino acids. V lost 3 bases and J 9 bases, leaving 20 bases between the germline ends. Germline V CDR1 and CDR2: GTSNPN, SVGIG (reference sequence). The CDR3 protein is CAWRDWRARGAQYF. CDR3 sequence (DNA): TGTGCCTGGAGGGATTGGAGGGCTCGAGGGGCCCAGTACTTC. The full variable domain, its missing parts supplied by reference TRBV30 and TRBJ2-5, is SQTIHQWPATLVQPVGSPLSLECTVEGTSNPNLYWYRQAAGRGLQLLFYSVGIGQISSEVPQNLSASRPQDRQFILSSKKLLLSDSGFYLCAWRDWRARGAQYFGPGTRLLVL.

The chain employs TRBV6-5 and TRBJ2-4, with D tentatively TRBD1 (6 bases). Looked up from germline, CDR1 is MNHEY and CDR2 is SVGAGI. Trimming shortened V by 5 bases and J by 10 bases, and 18 bases separated the two germline ends. The CDR3 contains 14 residues. The CDR3 reads CASSLDSPPGIQYF. The CDR3 nucleotides read TGTGCCAGCAGTCTGGACAGCCCGCCGGGGATTCAGTACTTC.

This clone was counted a single time. Possible read error: a much larger clone is one base away. The chain is built from TRBV5-1 and TRBJ2-3; 12 bases are shared with TRBD2. Germline V gene data show CDR1 as SGHRS and CDR2 as YFSETQ. The V gene end was trimmed by 6 bases and the J gene end by 0 bases; junction bases not matched to a gene: 17. The CDR3 loop spans 20 amino acids. This CDR3 is CASNFRGLAGAEPSTDTQYF. CDR3 sequence (DNA): TGCGCCAGCAACTTTAGGGGACTAGCGGGTGCAGAACCTAGCACAGATACGCAGTATTTT.

As regards this clone: One base separates it from a far larger clone, so it is likely a read error. The chain combines TRBV5-1 with TRBJ2-7; D perhaps matches TRBD1 (6 bases). In germline, CDR1 is SGHRS, CDR2 YFSETQ. This CDR3 has 13 residues. The CDR3 DNA follows: TGCGCCAGCAGCTCGGACAGTCACTACGAGCAGCACTTC. This gives the protein CASSSDSHYEQHF.

The gene calls are TRBV7-9 and TRBJ2-3; D is undetermined. Germline V gene data show CDR1 as SEHNR and CDR2 as FQNEAQ (reference sequence). The length of the CDR3 is 15 residues. With 3 bases removed from V and 3 bases from J, the gap between germline ends came to 13 bases. Written as DNA, the CDR3 is TGTGCCAGCAGCTTTTCCCGATTGAAAACAGATACGCAGTATTTT. Its protein is CASSFSRLKTDTQYF.